This T cell receptor (beta chain) emerged from a study of cytotoxic CD8 clonotypes in ibrutinib-treated CLL. As for the study in general: Researchers reported ten to twelve relapsed/refractory and roughly 15 treatment-naive patients, 17 of them IGHV unmutated. The response samples were taken once patients had been treated for a median of about 12 months, range 6 to 36.

Data came from immunoSEQ multiplex PCR; TCRdb stores just in-frame clones and leaves some out. The sample holds around 33,000 clones; approximately 70% are singletons and the top ten take roughly 26%. The CDR3 length is 14 residues. This clone appeared a few times. This sequence originates from a human donor with chronic lymphocytic leukemia. V is TRBV21-1 and J is TRBJ1-5. TRBV21-1 is a documented pseudogene. Sequenced material: PBMCs, taken before ibrutinib treatment. The CDR3 protein is CASSNKREGQPQHF. In DNA form, the CDR3 reads TGTGCCAGCAGCAACAAAAGGGAGGGACAGCCCCAGCATTTT.